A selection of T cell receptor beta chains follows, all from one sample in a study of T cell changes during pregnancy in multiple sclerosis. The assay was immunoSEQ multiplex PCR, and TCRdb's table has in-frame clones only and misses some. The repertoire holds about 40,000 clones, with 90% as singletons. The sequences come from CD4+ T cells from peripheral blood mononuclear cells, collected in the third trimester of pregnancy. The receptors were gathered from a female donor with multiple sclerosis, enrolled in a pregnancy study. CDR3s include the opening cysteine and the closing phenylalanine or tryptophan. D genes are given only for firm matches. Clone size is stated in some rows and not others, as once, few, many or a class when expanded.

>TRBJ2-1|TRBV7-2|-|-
TGTGCCAGCAGCTTAGCGGGAGGCGTGCAGTTCTTC
CASSLAGGVQFF
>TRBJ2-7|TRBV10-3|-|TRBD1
TGTGCCATCAGTGACCCGACAGGGAATTCGAACGAGCAGTACTTC
CAISDPTGNSNEQYF
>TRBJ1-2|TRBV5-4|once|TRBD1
TGTGCCAGCAGCCCGGGACAGGCCGCTAACTATGGCTACACCTTC
CASSPGQAANYGYTF
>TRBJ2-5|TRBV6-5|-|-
TGTGCCAGCAGTTTGACGCAGGGCCCCGGGGAGACCCAGTACTTC
CASSLTQGPGETQYF
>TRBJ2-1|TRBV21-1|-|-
TGTGCCAGCAGCAAAGCCGAACTAGCGGAGGGATACAATGAGCAGTTCTTC
CASSKAELAEGYNEQFF
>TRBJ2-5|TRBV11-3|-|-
TGTGCCAGCAGCTTAGAAACGCGTGAACCCCTTCAAGAGACCCAGTACTTC
CASSLETREPLQETQYF
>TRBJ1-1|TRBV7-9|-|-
TGTGCCAGCAGCCCCCAATCGAACACTGAAGCTTTCTTT
CASSPQSNTEAFF
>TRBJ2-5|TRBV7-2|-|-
TGTGCCAGCAGCTTAGTTTTTGGCAGTCAAGAGACCCAGTACTTC
CASSLVFGSQETQYF
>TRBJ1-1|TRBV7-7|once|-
TGTGCCAGCAGCATCGACAGTAACACTGAAGCTTTCTTT
CASSIDSNTEAFF
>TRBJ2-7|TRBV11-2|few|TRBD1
TGTGCCAGCAGCCCGAGGGACAGGGGGTCCCGGGAGCAGTACTTC
CASSPRDRGSREQYF
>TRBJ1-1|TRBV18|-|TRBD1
TGTGCCAGCTCAGCAGACAGGGTAGAGACTGAAGCTTTCTTT
CASSADRVETEAFF
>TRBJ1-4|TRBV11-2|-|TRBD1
TGTGCCAGCAGCTTAGGACAGGGGGCCGGTGAAAAACTGTTTTTT
CASSLGQGAGEKLFF
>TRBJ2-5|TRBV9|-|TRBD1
TGTGCCAGCAGCCCGGGGGACAGGGGGCGGGAGACCCAGTACTTC
CASSPGDRGRETQYF
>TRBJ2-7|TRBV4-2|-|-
TGTGCCAGCAGCCAAGACTTGGCTAGCGAGTTCTTCACCTACGAGCAGTACTTC
CASSQDLASEFFTYEQYF
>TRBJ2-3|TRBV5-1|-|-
TGCGCCAGCAGCCCCTCTAGCCGAGGCACAGATACGCAGTATTTT
CASSPSSRGTDTQYF
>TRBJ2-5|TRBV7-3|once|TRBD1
TGTGCCAGCAGCTTAACGGGGCGGACAGGGGGCCAAGAGACCCAGTACTTC
CASSLTGRTGGQETQYF
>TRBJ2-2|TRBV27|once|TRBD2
TGTGCCAGCAGATCCGGGGGGTCGCTCACCGGGGAGCTGTTTTTT
CASRSGGSLTGELFF
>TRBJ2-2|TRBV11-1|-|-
TGTGCCAGCAGCTCCCACTTTCCCGGGGAGCTGTTTTTT
CASSSHFPGELFF
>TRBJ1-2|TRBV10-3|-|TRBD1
TGTGCCATCAGTCCGCGGACAGGGGAGGGCTACACCTTC
CAISPRTGEGYTF
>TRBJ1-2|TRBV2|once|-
TGTGCCAGCAGTGACCGGGGGGCTTCGGGCGGCTACACCTTC
CASSDRGASGGYTF
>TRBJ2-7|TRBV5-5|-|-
TGTGCCAGCAGTCTACAGGGATCCTACGAGCAGTACTTC
CASSLQGSYEQYF
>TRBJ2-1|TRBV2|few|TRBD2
TGTGCCAGCAGTGATACTCTAGCGGGGGTAGCTTTCTTC
CASSDTLAGVAFF
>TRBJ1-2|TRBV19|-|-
TGTGCCAGTAGCCGGGACACCTATGGCTACACCTTC
CASSRDTYGYTF
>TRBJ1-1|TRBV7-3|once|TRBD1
TGTGCCAGCAGCTTAAGGGCAGGGGGAGGATGGACTGAAGCTTTCTTT
CASSLRAGGGWTEAFF
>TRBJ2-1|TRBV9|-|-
TGTGCCAGCAGCCCACATATTGCGGCTTCCTTTTACAATGAGCAGTTCTTC
CASSPHIAASFYNEQFF
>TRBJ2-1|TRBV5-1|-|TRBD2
TGCGCCAGCAGCTTGGTACCGGGACTAGCGGGGTCTAATGAGCAGTTCTTC
CASSLVPGLAGSNEQFF
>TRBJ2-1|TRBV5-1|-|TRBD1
TGCGCCAGCAGCTTGGCGGGACAGTTAAGAAATGAGCAGTTCTTC
CASSLAGQLRNEQFF
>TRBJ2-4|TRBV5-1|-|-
TGCGCCAGCAGCTTGGGTGCAGGAGGGGACAAAAACATTCAGTACTTC
CASSLGAGGDKNIQYF
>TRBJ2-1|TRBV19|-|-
TGTGCCAGTAGCGCGGGTTGGAGGAATGAGCAGTTCTTC
CASSAGWRNEQFF
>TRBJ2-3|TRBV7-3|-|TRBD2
TGTGCCAGCAGCTTAACGGCCGCGGGACTACCGGGGGGCACAGATACGCAGTATTTT
CASSLTAAGLPGGTDTQYF
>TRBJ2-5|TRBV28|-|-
TGTGCCAGCAGCCAAGGAGGGCAAGAGACCCAGTACTTC
CASSQGGQETQYF
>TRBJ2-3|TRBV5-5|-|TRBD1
TGTGCCAGCAGACAGGGGGATTTAACCACAGATACGCAGTATTTT
CASRQGDLTTDTQYF
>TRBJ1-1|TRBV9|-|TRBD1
TGTGCCAGCAGCCCGAGGGGACAGGTTAACACTGAAGCTTTCTTT
CASSPRGQVNTEAFF
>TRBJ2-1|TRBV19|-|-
TGTGCCAGTAGTATAGAACGAGGAAATGAGCAGTTCTTC
CASSIERGNEQFF
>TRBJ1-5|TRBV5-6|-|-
TGTGCCAGCAGCTTGGATGGCGGTAGCAATCAGCCCCAGCATTTT
CASSLDGGSNQPQHF
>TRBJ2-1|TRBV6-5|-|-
TGTGCCAGCAGTTATTCAACGGGAAATGAGCAGTTCTTC
CASSYSTGNEQFF
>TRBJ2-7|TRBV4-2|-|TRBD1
TGTGCCAGCAGCCTACTAACAGGGGAATACGAGCAGTACTTC
CASSLLTGEYEQYF
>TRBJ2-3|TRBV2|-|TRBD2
TGTGCCAGCAGTGTCCCAACGGGACTAGCTATTTTAACTAGCACAGATACGCAGTATTTT
CASSVPTGLAILTSTDTQYF
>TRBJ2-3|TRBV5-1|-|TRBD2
TGCGCCAGCAGCCACACCGGGACTAGCGGGCTAAGGGGTACAGATACGCAGTATTTT
CASSHTGTSGLRGTDTQYF
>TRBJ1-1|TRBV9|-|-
TGTGCCAGCAGTCCCACTGTGAACACTGAAGCTTTCTTT
CASSPTVNTEAFF
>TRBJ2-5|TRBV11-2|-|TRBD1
TGTGCCAGCAGCTTAGGACAGGGTCGCCAAGAGACCCAGTACTTC
CASSLGQGRQETQYF
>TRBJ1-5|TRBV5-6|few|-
TGTGCCAGCAGTCGCACCGGTGTGTTCCAGCCCCAGCATTTT
CASSRTGVFQPQHF
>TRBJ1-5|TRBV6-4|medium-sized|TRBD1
TGTGCCAGCAGTGATAACAGGGGGCCGAATCAGCCCCAGCATTTT
CASSDNRGPNQPQHF
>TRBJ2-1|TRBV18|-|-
TGTGCCAGCTCACCATCGTCGACTGCTTACAATGAGCAGTTCTTC
CASSPSSTAYNEQFF
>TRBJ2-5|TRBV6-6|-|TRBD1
TGTGCCAGCAGTGACGGGACAGGGGGCCTAGAGACCCAGTACTTC
CASSDGTGGLETQYF
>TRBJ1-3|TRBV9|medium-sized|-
TGTGCCAGCAGCCCCAGCGGCCAGAGCTCTGGAAACACCATATATTTT
CASSPSGQSSGNTIYF
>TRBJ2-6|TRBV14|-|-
TGTGCCAGCAGCCAAGGGACATTCAACGTCCTGACTTTC
CASSQGTFNVLTF
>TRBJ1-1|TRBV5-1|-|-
TGCGCCAGCAGCTTGGACAGCTTATTGAACACTGAAGCTTTCTTT
CASSLDSLLNTEAFF
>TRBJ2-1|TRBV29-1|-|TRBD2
TGCAGCGCCGCCCTAGCGGGGGGCTACAATGAGCAGTTCTTC
CSAALAGGYNEQFF
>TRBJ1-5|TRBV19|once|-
TGTGCCAGTAGTATCCTATCAGGGGCGAGCAATCAGCCCCAGCATTTT
CASSILSGASNQPQHF
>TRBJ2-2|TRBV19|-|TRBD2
TGTGCCAGTAGTATAATAGCGGGACTTAACACCGGGGAGCTGTTTTTT
CASSIIAGLNTGELFF
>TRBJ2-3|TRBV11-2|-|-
TGTGCCAGCAGCCTCGACAGGCTCGGGGATACGCAGTATTTT
CASSLDRLGDTQYF
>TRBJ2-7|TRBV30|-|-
TGTGCCTGGAGCCGTTCCTACGAGCAGTACTTC
CAWSRSYEQYF